This T cell receptor (beta chain) was captured in a study of cytomegalovirus exposure and HLA in healthy donors. In regard to this clone: Its cognate antigen is unknown.

Germline CDR1 and CDR2: LNHDA and SQIVND (reference sequence). With 6 bases clipped from V and 6 bases from J, the junction kept 7 bases outside the gene matches. This CDR3 is 14 amino acids long. Findings of the study overall: CMV serostatus was the only immune exposure information that was available. It was reported that TCR beta sequences correctly inferred the HLA-A and HLA-B alleles for most subjects. Analysis was carried out at a later point, and it linked a missense DCLRE1C variant to TCR beta V- and J-gene trimming. Highly shared variants forming one cluster were likely a sequencing artifact.

PCR primers comprised 60 Vbeta and 13 Jbeta primers. Generated by immunoSEQ multiplex PCR, the TCRdb table keeps only in-frame clones and is missing some. Seen in this sample are roughly 200,000 clones; the ten most common clones hold around 1.1%. The V call is TRBV19, the J call TRBJ1-4; 7 bases are shared with TRBD1. The TCR comes from a girl aged 2 to 9 in good health and CMV-seropositive. The sequencing sample was made of PBMCs. The chain's CDR3 is CASRNRGVDEKLFF. CDR3 DNA: TGTGCCAGTAGGAACAGGGGTGTTGATGAAAAACTGTTTTTT.